This T cell receptor beta chain was recorded in a study of shared clonotypes between healthy human individuals. Some clones are missing from TCRdb's copy, which holds only in-frame ones; the method was immunoSEQ multiplex PCR. In the table there are 450,000 to 500,000 clones, 70% to 80% of which are singletons. Those who donated, Caucasian adults without exception, all lived in Nashville, Tennessee. Researchers drew on about 100 million PBMCs for genomic DNA from unsorted samples. This TCR came from a woman aged 40 to 50 in good health. Some clones in this sample may be carry-over from other donors' samples. Input material: PBMCs.

DNA for the CDR3: TGTGCCAGCAGTGGCAAGCAGTACGAGCAGTACTTC. The encoded protein is CASSGKQYEQYF. The rearrangement uses TRBV25-1 and TRBJ2-7; D is unresolved. Per germline, CDR1 MGHDK and CDR2 SYGVNS. The CDR3 has 12 residues. Trimming took off 4 bases at V and 4 bases at J, with 8 bases between the two ends.